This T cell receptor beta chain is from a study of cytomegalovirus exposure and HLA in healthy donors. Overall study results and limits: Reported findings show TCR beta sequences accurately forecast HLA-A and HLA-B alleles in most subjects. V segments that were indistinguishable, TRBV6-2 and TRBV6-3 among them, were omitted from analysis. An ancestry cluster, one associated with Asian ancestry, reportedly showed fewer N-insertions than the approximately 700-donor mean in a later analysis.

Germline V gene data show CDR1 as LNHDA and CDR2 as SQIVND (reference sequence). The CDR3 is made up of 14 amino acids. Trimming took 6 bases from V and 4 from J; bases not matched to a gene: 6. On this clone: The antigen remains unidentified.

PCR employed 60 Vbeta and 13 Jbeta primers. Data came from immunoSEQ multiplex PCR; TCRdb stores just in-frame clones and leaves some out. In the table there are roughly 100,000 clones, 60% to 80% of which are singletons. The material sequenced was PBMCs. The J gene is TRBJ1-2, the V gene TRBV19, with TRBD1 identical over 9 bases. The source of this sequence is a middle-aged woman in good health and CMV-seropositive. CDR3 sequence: CASSVGTGSYGYTF. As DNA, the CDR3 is TGTGCCAGTAGCGTCGGGACAGGGAGCTATGGCTACACCTTC.